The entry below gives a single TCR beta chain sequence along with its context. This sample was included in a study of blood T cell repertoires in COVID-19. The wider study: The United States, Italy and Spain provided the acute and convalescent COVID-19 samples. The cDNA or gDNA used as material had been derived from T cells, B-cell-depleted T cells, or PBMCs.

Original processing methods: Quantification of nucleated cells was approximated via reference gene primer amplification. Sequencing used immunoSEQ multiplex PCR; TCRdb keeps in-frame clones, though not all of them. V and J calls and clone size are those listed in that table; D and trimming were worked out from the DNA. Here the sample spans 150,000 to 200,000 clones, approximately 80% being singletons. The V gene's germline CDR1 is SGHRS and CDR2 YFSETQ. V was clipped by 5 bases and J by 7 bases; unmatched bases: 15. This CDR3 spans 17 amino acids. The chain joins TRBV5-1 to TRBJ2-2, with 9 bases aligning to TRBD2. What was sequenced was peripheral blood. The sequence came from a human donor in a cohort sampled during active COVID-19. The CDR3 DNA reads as TGCGCCAGCAGGCGACTCGGCGGGGGGGCCTCCGGCGGGGAGCTGTTTTTT. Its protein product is CASRRLGGGASGGELFF.